A single sample gave rise to the 14 T cell receptor beta chains below, sequenced in a study of T cell repertoires in cytomegalovirus infection. TCRdb redid the calling of the reads with MiXCR, one entry per CDR3 protein. The top ten hold 2.5% to 3.5% of the sample, which has about 740,000 distinct CDR3 sequences, less than 40% seen once. What was sequenced was PBMCs. The receptor set was obtained from a human donor in good health (CMV status not recorded). Some clones in this sample may be carry-over from other donors' samples.

This clonotype was detected only a few times. V usage is TRBV6-1 and J usage is TRBJ1-2, with 11 bases fitting TRBD1. V shed 4 bases, J shed 6 bases, and the junction held 10 bases outside the gene matches. CDR1 MNHNS and CDR2 SASEGT come from the germline V gene. The CDR3 has 16 residues. CDR3 loop: CASSVGLDRGQHGYTF. The DNA of the CDR3 is TGTGCCAGCAGTGTTGGACTGGACAGGGGGCAACATGGCTACACCTTC.

This clonotype occurred many times. The gene calls are TRBV7-2 and TRBJ2-4; D ambiguous. The V end lost 3 bases, the J end lost 0 bases, and 9 bases lay between the germline ends. The CDR3 length is 15 residues. Per the germline V gene, CDR1 is SGHTA and CDR2 is FQGNSA. The CDR3: CASSFPSLAKNIQYF. The CDR3 DNA reads as TGTGCCAGCAGCTTCCCGTCTCTAGCCAAAAACATTCAGTACTTC.

This clonotype was observed a few times. The V and J genes are TRBV20-1 and TRBJ1-6, with TRBD1 matching 10 bases. With 3 bases clipped from V and 0 bases from J, the junction kept 5 bases outside the gene matches. The CDR3 runs to 17 residues. From germline, CDR1 is DFQATT and CDR2 SNEGSKA (reference sequence). In DNA form, the CDR3 reads TGCAGTGCTAGCGAGACAGGGGGCAGCTCCTATAATTCACCCCTCCACTTT. Translation: CSASETGGSSYNSPLHF.

This clonotype was observed at least ten times. J is TRBJ1-1 and V is TRBV11-1; a possible D gene is TRBD1 (6 bases). The CDR3 extends over 13 amino acids. V shed 5 bases and J shed 6 bases, with 13 bases lying between them. Germline V gives CDR1 SGHAT, CDR2 FQDESV (reference sequence). The CDR3 DNA reads TGTGCCAGCAGCCCCGGGACAAAGTCTGAAGCTTTCTTT. Residues: CASSPGTKSEAFF.

The chain recombines TRBV7-3 with TRBJ2-3; 8 nucleotides agree with TRBD1. The CDR3 runs 19 residues. Germline CDR1 is SGHTA and CDR2 is FQGTGA. The J segment lost 4 bases and the V segment lost 0 bases, leaving 15 bases of the junction unmatched. Here the CDR3 reads CASSLTRGDPRTGPDTQYF. The CDR3 DNA follows: TGTGCCAGCAGCTTAACACGTGGAGACCCGAGGACAGGGCCAGATACGCAGTATTTT.

The chain links TRBV24-1 to TRBJ1-2; 8 positions agree with TRBD1. This CDR3 contains 14 residues. Looked up from germline, CDR1 is KGHDR and CDR2 is SFDVKD. The ends lost 1 base at V and 6 bases at J; junction bases unmatched: 3. CDR3 residues: CATSDFGQGHGYTF. The CDR3 DNA reads as TGTGCCACCAGTGATTTCGGACAGGGACATGGCTACACCTTC.

This clonotype was counted a few times. The CDR3 nucleotides read TGTGCCAGCAGTTTAGTGCCAGTGGGGGCTACTCGCACAGATACGCAGTATTTT. It codes for CASSLVPVGATRTDTQYF. The V call is TRBV28, the J call TRBJ2-3, with D possibly TRBD1 on 6 matching bases. The CDR3 extends over 18 amino acids. Germline V gene sequence: CDR1 MDHEN, CDR2 SYDVKM. With 2 bases removed from V and 1 base from J, the gap between germline ends came to 19 bases.

The V gene is TRBV6-1, the J gene TRBJ1-1, with 7 bases matching TRBD1. This CDR3 region has 13 residues. The V gene end was trimmed by 5 bases and the J gene end by 10 bases; junction bases not matched to a gene: 10. The V gene's germline CDR1 is MNHNS and CDR2 SASEGT. CDR3 sequence: CASSSTGPLRAFF. DNA of the CDR3: TGTGCCAGCAGTTCGACAGGGCCCCTTCGAGCTTTCTTT.

The chain combines TRBV25-1 with TRBJ2-3; 7 nucleotides line up with TRBD1. Germline CDR1 reads MGHDK; CDR2 reads SYGVNS. The junction had 16 bases not matched to a gene; V was cut back by 6 bases and J by 10 bases. The CDR3 has 15 amino acids. The DNA of the CDR3 is TGTGCCAGCAGCCCCCTAGTGGGAGAGGGGGCCCCGCAGTATTTT. It specifies CASSPLVGEGAPQYF.

About this clonotype itself: This could be a read error, since a much larger clone is one nucleotide away. The rearrangement links TRBV29-1 to TRBJ2-2; 8 nucleotides align to TRBD1. Looked up from germline, CDR1 is SQVTM and CDR2 is ANQGSEA. This CDR3 has 14 amino acids. The CDR3 nucleotides read TGCAGCGTTGACGGACAGGGTAATACCGGGGATCTGTTTTTT. This encodes CSVDGQGNTGDLFF.

This clonotype has a handful of counts. The rearrangement links TRBV20-1 to TRBJ2-5, with TRBD2 matching over 9 bases. The CDR3 runs to 16 residues. V shed 5 bases and J 0 bases; nucleotides not matched to a gene: 10. Germline V gene lookup returns CDR1 DFQATT and CDR2 SNEGSKA (reference sequence). CDR3 nucleotide sequence: TGCAGTGCTGCCCGGACTAGCGAGCTTTACCAAGAGACCCAGTACTTC. This gives the protein CSAARTSELYQETQYF.

This clonotype was recorded a few times. V and J are TRBV27 and TRBJ1-4, with 7 bases aligning to TRBD1. Germline CDR1 and CDR2: MNHEY and SMNVEV (reference sequence). The CDR3 is made up of 15 amino acids. The V segment lost 5 bases and the J segment 3 bases; nucleotides outside the gene matches: 6. Here the CDR3 reads CASSPRTGANEKLFF. CDR3 sequence (DNA): TGTGCCAGCAGTCCCCGGACAGGAGCTAATGAAAAACTGTTTTTT.

This sequence joins TRBV12-3 or TRBV12-4 and TRBJ2-5; TRBD1 agrees at 9 bases. This CDR3 has 14 residues. The trim removed 8 bases at V and 2 bases at J, leaving 6 bases unmatched. CDR3 coding DNA: TGTGCCAGCCTACAGGGGGCGAAGCAAGAGACCCAGTACTTC. It translates to CASLQGAKQETQYF.

DNA of the CDR3: TGCGCCAGCAGCTTGGAGCGGGAGAATTCACCCCTCCACTTT. Translated, it gives CASSLERENSPLHF. This chain uses TRBV5-1 with TRBJ1-6, with D unresolved. CDR3 length: 14 amino acids. Germline V gene data show CDR1 as SGHRS and CDR2 as YFSETQ. Trimming removed 0 bases at V and 7 bases at J, with 8 bases between.